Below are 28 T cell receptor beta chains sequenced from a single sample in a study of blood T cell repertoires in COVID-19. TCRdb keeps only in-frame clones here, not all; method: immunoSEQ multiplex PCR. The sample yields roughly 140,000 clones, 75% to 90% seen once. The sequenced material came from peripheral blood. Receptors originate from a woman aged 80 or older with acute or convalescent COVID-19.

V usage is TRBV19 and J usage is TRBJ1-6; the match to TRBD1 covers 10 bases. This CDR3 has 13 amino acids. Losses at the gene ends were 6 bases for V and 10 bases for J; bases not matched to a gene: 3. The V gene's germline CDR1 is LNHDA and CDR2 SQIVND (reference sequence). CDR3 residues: CASSGTGASPLHF. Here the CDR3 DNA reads TGTGCCAGTAGCGGGACAGGGGCCTCACCCCTCCACTTT.

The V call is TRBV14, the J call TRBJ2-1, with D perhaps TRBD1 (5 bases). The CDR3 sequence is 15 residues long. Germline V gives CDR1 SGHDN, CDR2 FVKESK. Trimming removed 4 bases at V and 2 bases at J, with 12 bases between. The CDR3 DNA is TGTGCCAGCAGCCTCCGGCAGGGCACCTACAATGAGCAGTTCTTC. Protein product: CASSLRQGTYNEQFF.

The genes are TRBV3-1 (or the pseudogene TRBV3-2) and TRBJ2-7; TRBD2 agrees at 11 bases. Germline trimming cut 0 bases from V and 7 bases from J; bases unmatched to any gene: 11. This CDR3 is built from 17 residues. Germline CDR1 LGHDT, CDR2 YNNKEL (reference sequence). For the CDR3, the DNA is TGTGCCAGCAGCCAAGAAGGGTTAATAGCGGGGGGGATTGAGCAGTACTTC. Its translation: CASSQEGLIAGGIEQYF.

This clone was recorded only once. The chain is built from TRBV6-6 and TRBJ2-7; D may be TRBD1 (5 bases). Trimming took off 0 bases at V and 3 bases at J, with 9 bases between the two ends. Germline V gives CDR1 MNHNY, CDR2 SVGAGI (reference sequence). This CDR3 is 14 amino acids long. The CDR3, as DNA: TGTGCCAGCAGTTACTCGACAGATATCTACGAGCAGTACTTC. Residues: CASSYSTDIYEQYF.

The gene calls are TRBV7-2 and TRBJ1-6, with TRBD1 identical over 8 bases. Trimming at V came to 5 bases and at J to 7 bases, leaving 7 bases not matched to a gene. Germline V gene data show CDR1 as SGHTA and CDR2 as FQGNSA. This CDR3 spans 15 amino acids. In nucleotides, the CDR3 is TGTGCCAGCAGCCTAGACAGGGGACCCAATTCACCCCTCCACTTT. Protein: CASSLDRGPNSPLHF.

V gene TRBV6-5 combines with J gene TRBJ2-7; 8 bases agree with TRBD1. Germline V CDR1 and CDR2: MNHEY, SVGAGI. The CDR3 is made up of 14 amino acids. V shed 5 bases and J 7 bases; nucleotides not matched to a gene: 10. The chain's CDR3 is CASSPPRGRREQYF. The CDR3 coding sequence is TGTGCCAGCAGTCCCCCCAGGGGGCGGCGGGAGCAGTACTTC.

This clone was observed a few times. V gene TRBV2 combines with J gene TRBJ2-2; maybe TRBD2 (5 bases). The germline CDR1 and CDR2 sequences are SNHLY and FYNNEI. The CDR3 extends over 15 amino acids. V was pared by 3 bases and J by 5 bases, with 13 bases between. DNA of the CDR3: TGTGCCAGCAGTGAGTTGACAAAGCGGACCGGGGAGCTGTTTTTT. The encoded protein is CASSELTKRTGELFF. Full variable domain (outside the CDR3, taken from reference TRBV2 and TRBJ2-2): EPEVTQTPSHQVTQMGQEVILRCVPISNHLYFYWYRQILGQKVEFLVSFYNNEISEKSEIFDDQFSVERPDGSNFTLKIRSTKLEDSAMYFCASSELTKRTGELFFGEGSRLTVL.

The CDR3 here is CASSDTRLPLHF. The CDR3 DNA follows: TGTGCCAGCAGTGATACACGTTTACCCCTCCACTTT. This chain links TRBV6-1 with TRBJ1-6, with D uncertain. This CDR3 contains 12 residues. V was pared by 3 bases and J by 12 bases, with 9 bases between. CDR1 is MNHNS, CDR2 SASEGT, per germline.

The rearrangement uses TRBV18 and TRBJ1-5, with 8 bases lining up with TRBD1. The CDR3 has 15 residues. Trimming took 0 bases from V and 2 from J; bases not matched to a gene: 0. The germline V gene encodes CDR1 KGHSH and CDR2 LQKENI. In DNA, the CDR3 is TGTGCCAGCTCACCACCGGGACAGGGCAATCAGCCCCAGCATTTT. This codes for CASSPPGQGNQPQHF.

CDR3 sequence reads: CASSQSVVSSYEQYF. The CDR3 bases are TGTGCCAGCAGCCAATCGGTGGTGAGCTCCTACGAGCAGTACTTC. V gene TRBV16 combines with J gene TRBJ2-7; D not certain. CDR1 and CDR2 (germline): KGHSY, FQNENV. V lost 0 bases to trimming and J lost 0 bases, with 9 bases between them. The CDR3 has 15 amino acids.

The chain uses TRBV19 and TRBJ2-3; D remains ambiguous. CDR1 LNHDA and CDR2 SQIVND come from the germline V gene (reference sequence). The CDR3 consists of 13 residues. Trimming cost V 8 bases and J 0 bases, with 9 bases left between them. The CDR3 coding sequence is TGTGCCAGTCATTCCAGGAGCACAGATACGCAGTATTTT. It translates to CASHSRSTDTQYF.

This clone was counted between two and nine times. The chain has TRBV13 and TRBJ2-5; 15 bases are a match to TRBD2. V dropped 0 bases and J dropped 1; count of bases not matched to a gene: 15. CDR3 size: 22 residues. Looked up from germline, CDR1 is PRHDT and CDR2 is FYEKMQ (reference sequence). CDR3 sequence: CASSLGVALGTSGGILQETQYF. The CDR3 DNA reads TGTGCCAGCAGCTTAGGTGTTGCTTTGGGGACTAGCGGGGGGATCCTCCAAGAGACCCAGTACTTC.

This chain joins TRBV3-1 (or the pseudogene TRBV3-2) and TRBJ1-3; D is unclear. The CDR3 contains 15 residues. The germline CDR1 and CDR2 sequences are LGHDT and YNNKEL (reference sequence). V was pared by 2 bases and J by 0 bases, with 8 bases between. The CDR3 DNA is TGTGCCAGCAGCCAACACGGGTTCTCTGGAAACACCATATATTTT. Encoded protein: CASSQHGFSGNTIYF.

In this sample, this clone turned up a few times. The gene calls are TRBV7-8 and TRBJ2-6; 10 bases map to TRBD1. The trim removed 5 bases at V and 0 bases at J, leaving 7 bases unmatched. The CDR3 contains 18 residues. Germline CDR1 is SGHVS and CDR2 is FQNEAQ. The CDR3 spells CASSVRQGAASGANVLTF. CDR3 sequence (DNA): TGTGCCAGCAGCGTCCGACAGGGGGCTGCCTCTGGGGCCAACGTCCTGACTTTC.

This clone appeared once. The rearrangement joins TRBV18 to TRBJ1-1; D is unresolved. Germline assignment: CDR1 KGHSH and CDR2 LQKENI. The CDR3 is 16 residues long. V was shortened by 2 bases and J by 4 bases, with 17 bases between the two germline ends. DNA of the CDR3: TGTGCCAGCTCACCAGGTAGATTGAGGGCAAGCACTGAAGCTTTCTTT. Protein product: CASSPGRLRASTEAFF.

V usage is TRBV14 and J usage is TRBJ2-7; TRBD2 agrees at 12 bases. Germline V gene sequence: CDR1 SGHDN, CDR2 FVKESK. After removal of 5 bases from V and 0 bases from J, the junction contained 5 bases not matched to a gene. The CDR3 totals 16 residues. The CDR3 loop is CASSLRTSGASYEQYF. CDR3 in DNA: TGTGCCAGCAGCTTGCGGACTAGCGGGGCCTCCTACGAGCAGTACTTC.

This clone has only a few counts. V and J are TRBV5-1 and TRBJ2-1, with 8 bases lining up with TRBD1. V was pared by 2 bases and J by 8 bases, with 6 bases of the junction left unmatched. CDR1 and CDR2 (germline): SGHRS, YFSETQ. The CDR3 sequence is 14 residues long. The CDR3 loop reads CASSFLTGVDEQFF. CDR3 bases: TGCGCCAGCAGCTTTCTGACAGGGGTCGATGAGCAGTTCTTC.

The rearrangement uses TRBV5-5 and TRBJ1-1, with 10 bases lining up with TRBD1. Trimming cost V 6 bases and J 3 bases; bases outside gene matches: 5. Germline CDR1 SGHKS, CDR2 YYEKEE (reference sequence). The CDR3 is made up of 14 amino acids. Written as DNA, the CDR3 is TGTGCCAGCAACCGACAGGGGGCCGACACTGAAGCTTTCTTT. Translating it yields CASNRQGADTEAFF.

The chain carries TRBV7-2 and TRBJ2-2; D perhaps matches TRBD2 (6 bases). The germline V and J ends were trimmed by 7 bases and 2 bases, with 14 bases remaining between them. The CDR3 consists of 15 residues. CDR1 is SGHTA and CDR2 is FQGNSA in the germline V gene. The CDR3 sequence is CASTAGGSNTGELFF. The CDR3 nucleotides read TGTGCCAGCACCGCTGGGGGGAGTAACACCGGGGAGCTGTTTTTT.

CDR3 sequence (DNA): TGTGCCAGCAGCGTAGGACAAGGGGGATTATATGGCTACACCTTC. Amino acid sequence: CASSVGQGGLYGYTF. V usage is TRBV9 and J usage is TRBJ1-2, with a possible D match to TRBD1 (6 bases). The germline CDR1 and CDR2 sequences are SGDLS and YYNGEE. This CDR3 is 15 amino acids long. V lost 0 bases to trimming and J lost 5 bases, with 14 bases between them.

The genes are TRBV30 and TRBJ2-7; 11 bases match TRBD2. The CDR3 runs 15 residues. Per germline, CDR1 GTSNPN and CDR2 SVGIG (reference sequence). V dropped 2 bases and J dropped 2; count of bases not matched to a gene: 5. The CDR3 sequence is CAWSQGLADTYEQYF. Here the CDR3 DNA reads TGTGCCTGGAGTCAGGGACTAGCGGATACCTACGAGCAGTACTTC.

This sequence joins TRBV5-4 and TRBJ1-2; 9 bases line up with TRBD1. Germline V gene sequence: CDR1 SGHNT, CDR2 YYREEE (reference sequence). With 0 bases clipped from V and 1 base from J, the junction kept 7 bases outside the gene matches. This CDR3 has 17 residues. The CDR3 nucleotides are TGTGCCAGCAGCTTGGCCGGGGGACAGGGAGGTAACTATGGCTACACCTTC. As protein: CASSLAGGQGGNYGYTF.

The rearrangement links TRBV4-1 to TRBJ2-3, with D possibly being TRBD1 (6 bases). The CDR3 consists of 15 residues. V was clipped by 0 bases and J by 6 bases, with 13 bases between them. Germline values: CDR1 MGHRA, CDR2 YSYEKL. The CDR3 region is CASSQDPGDFDTQYF. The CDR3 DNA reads TGCGCCAGCAGCCAAGATCCAGGGGATTTTGATACGCAGTATTTT.

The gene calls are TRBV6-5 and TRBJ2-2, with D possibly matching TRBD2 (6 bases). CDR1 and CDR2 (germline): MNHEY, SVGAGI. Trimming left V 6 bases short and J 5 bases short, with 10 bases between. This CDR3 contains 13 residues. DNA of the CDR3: TGTGCCAGCAGCCCGGAGGGGACCGGGGAGCTGTTTTTT. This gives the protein CASSPEGTGELFF.

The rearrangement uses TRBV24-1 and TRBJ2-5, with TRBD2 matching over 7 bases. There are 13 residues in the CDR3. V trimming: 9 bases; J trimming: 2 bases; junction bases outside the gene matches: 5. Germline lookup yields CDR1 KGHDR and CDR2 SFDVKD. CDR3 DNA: TGTGCCACCTCATCGGGACTACAAGAGACCCAGTACTTC. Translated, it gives CATSSGLQETQYF.

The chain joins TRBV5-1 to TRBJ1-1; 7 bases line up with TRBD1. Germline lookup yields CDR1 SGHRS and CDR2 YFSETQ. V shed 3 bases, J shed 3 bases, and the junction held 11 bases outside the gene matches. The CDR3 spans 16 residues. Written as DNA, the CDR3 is TGCGCCAGCAGCTCGGGAGATGGGACAGCTTACACTGAAGCTTTCTTT. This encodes CASSSGDGTAYTEAFF.

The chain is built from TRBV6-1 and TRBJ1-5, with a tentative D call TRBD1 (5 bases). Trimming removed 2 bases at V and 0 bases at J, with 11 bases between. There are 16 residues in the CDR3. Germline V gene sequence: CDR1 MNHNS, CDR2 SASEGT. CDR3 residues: CASSESEGYSNQPQHF. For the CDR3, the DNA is TGTGCCAGCAGTGAATCGGAGGGGTATAGCAATCAGCCCCAGCATTTT.

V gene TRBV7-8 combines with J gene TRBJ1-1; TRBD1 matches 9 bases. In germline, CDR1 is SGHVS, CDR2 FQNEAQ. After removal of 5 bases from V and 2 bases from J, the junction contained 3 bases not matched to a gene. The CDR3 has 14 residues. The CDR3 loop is CASSQQGANTEAFF. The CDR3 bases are TGTGCCAGCAGCCAACAGGGGGCTAACACTGAAGCTTTCTTT.